Detailed here is one T cell receptor beta chain. CDR3 length: 18 amino acids. Germline CDR1 and CDR2: SGHDT and YYEEEE. V gave up 3 bases and J gave up 2 bases, with 23 bases separating them. The source of the sample is a study of T-cell memory formation after mild COVID-19. On the study more broadly: For the most part, TCR clusters were specific to one donor.

TCRdb redid the calling of the 5' RACE reads with MiXCR, one entry per CDR3 protein. The table shows around 530,000 distinct CDR3 sequences, with about a fifth occurring only once. Specimen: PBMCs or a T cell subset sorted from them (not recorded which). This receptor was obtained from an adult woman who had mild COVID-19 (a few samples of this study predate the infection). Cell type and time point are not known. The rearrangement joins TRBV5-6 to TRBJ1-2; possibly TRBD1 for D (5 bases). This CDR3 reads CASSSILRGAYPNYGYTF. Written as DNA, the CDR3 is TGTGCCAGCAGCTCGATCTTGAGAGGGGCTTACCCAAACTATGGCTACACCTTC.